The 27 T cell receptor beta chains below were found in one sample sequenced in a study of cytomegalovirus exposure and HLA in healthy donors. Sequenced by immunoSEQ multiplex PCR; TCRdb stores in-frame clones only, minus some. The table includes about 170,000 clones, more than 75% detected once. The sequencing input was PBMCs. Source of these receptors: a woman aged 25 to 39 in good health and CMV-seronegative.

The CDR3 loop reads CALTPPQAGGTYEQYF. In DNA form, the CDR3 reads TGTGCCTTAACTCCACCACAGGCGGGGGGGACCTACGAGCAGTACTTC. The rearrangement uses TRBV30 and TRBJ2-7; 9 bases are a match to TRBD2. The J segment lost 2 bases and the V segment lost 7 bases, leaving 15 bases of the junction unmatched. Germline V CDR1 and CDR2: GTSNPN, SVGIG (reference sequence). This CDR3 is 16 amino acids long.

J is TRBJ1-6 and V is TRBV21-1; the table's D call, TRBD1, has no DNA check behind it. TRBV21-1 constitutes a pseudogene. This CDR3 contains 15 residues. The CDR3 DNA sequence: TGTGCCAGCAGCAAAAACAGGGGGCGGGATTCACCCCTCCACTTT. This gives the protein CASSKNRGRDSPLHF.

The rearrangement joins TRBV2 to TRBJ2-2; maybe TRBD2 (6 bases). Per the germline V gene, CDR1 is SNHLY and CDR2 is FYNNEI. The germline V and J ends were trimmed by 4 bases and 0 bases, with 24 bases remaining between them. This CDR3 has 20 amino acids. CDR3 nucleotide sequence: TGTGCCAGCAGTGGACGTGGGGGGTCAGGGAAGTCCTCGAACACCGGGGAGCTGTTTTTT. This translates into CASSGRGGSGKSSNTGELFF.

The chain joins TRBV2 to TRBJ1-2, with D unresolved. The CDR3 contains 14 residues. The germline gives CDR1 SNHLY, CDR2 FYNNEI. Deletions cut 1 base from V and 4 bases from J, with 10 bases between. Here the CDR3 DNA reads TGTGCCAGCAGTGAAGGGGGAGGCACCTATGGCTACACCTTC. Translated: CASSEGGGTYGYTF.

The V call is TRBV6-1, the J call TRBJ1-5; the D is unclear. The CDR3 has 15 residues. Germline V gene sequence: CDR1 MNHNS, CDR2 SASEGT. Trimming took off 4 bases at V and 0 bases at J, with 10 bases between the two ends. DNA of the CDR3: TGTGCCAGCAGTGGTGGGCGTTATAGCAATCAGCCCCAGCATTTT. This translates into CASSGGRYSNQPQHF.

J is TRBJ1-4 and V is TRBV5-1; 7 nucleotides align to TRBD1. CDR1 is SGHRS and CDR2 is YFSETQ in the germline V gene. CDR3 size: 16 residues. V was clipped by 2 bases and J by 8 bases; unmatched bases: 12. CDR3 sequence: CASSFTGAGVGEKLFF. The CDR3 DNA reads as TGCGCCAGCAGCTTCACAGGGGCCGGAGTAGGGGAAAAACTGTTTTTT.

This chain links TRBV5-1 with TRBJ2-7, with a tentative D call TRBD2 (6 bases). The length of the CDR3 is 14 residues. Germline CDR1 SGHRS, CDR2 YFSETQ. Trimming shortened V by 3 bases and J by 1 base, and 11 bases separated the two germline ends. For the CDR3, the DNA is TGCGCCAGCAGCTGGGGGGAAAGGTCCTACGAGCAGTACTTC. Translating gives CASSWGERSYEQYF.

The CDR3 coding sequence is TGCAGCGCCCAGGACAGAAGCGCCTACGAGCAGTACTTC. The encoded protein is CSAQDRSAYEQYF. The chain employs TRBV29-1 and TRBJ2-7; tentative D call: TRBD1 (6 bases). Germline loops: CDR1 SQVTM, CDR2 ANQGSEA. The CDR3 runs 13 residues. V gave up 7 bases and J gave up 2 bases, with 15 bases separating them.

V and J are TRBV5-1 and TRBJ2-3, with TRBD2 matching over 7 bases. Germline-derived CDR1 and CDR2 are SGHRS and YFSETQ. Losses at the gene ends were 4 bases for V and 3 bases for J; bases not matched to a gene: 8. The CDR3 covers 15 residues. CDR3: CASSRGGGYTDTQYF. CDR3 nucleotide sequence: TGCGCCAGCAGCCGCGGGGGTGGGTATACAGATACGCAGTATTTT.

The gene calls are TRBV4-2 and TRBJ1-1, with TRBD1 as a possible D gene (6 bases). Trimming removed 0 bases at V and 6 bases at J, with 14 bases between. The CDR3 has 15 residues. In germline, CDR1 is LGHNA, CDR2 YNFKEQ. CDR3 amino acids: CASSQETGSVAEAFF. The CDR3 DNA sequence: TGTGCCAGCAGCCAAGAGACAGGTTCGGTGGCTGAAGCTTTCTTT.

The rearrangement uses TRBV4-1 and TRBJ2-7; perhaps TRBD1 as D (6 bases). The V end was cut by 4 bases, the J end by 7 bases, with 20 bases between. This CDR3 has 15 residues. Germline V gene data show CDR1 as MGHRA and CDR2 as YSYEKL. The CDR3 loop reads CASSPLKQGGLEQYF. The CDR3 DNA reads as TGCGCCAGCAGCCCCCTTAAACAGGGCGGCTTGGAGCAGTACTTC.

Only a few counts were recorded for this clone. Additional DNA sequences in this sample encode the identical CDR3. CDR3 amino acids: CASSRDRVYGYTF. Written as DNA, the CDR3 is TGTGCCAGCAGCCGGGACAGGGTCTATGGCTACACCTTC. The J gene is TRBJ1-2, the V gene TRBV6-5, with 9 nucleotides matching TRBD1. In germline, CDR1 is MNHEY, CDR2 SVGAGI. This CDR3 has 13 amino acids. V lost 6 bases, J lost 4 bases, and 3 bases stayed unmatched.

The V call is TRBV7-9, the J call TRBJ1-2; 9 nucleotides match TRBD1. The CDR3 spans 16 residues. V was clipped by 5 bases and J by 0 bases; unmatched bases: 7. Per the germline V gene, CDR1 is SEHNR and CDR2 is FQNEAQ (reference sequence). The CDR3 region has the DNA TGTGCCAGCAGCGGGGGACAGGGAAGGGCTAACTATGGCTACACCTTC. It yields the protein CASSGGQGRANYGYTF.

The chain is built from TRBV6-1 and TRBJ2-5, with 8 bases lining up with TRBD1. The CDR3 is made up of 16 amino acids. The germline V gene has CDR1 MNHNS and CDR2 SASEGT. The V gene end was trimmed by 3 bases and the J gene end by 2 bases; junction bases not matched to a gene: 8. This CDR3 reads CASSDDRGAFQETQYF. Here the CDR3 DNA reads TGTGCCAGCAGTGATGACAGGGGCGCCTTTCAAGAGACCCAGTACTTC.

This chain links TRBV5-1 with TRBJ2-3; possible D gene TRBD1, 7 bases. Trimming shortened V by 4 bases and J by 2 bases, and 17 bases separated the two germline ends. This CDR3 is built from 16 residues. From germline, CDR1 is SGHRS and CDR2 YFSETQ. CDR3 amino acids: CASSTPQGTFTDTQYF. The CDR3 nucleotides are TGCGCCAGCAGCACCCCACAGGGGACTTTCACAGATACGCAGTATTTT. Combining the CDR3 with reference TRBV5-1 and TRBJ2-3 gives the whole variable domain KAGVTQTPRYLIKTRGQQVTLSCSPISGHRSVSWYQQTPGQGLQFLFEYFSETQRNKGNFPGRFSGRQFSNSRSEMNVSTLELGDSALYLCASSTPQGTFTDTQYFGPGTRLTVL.

This chain joins TRBV19 and TRBJ2-3; D is perhaps TRBD1 (6 bases). Germline-derived CDR1 and CDR2 are LNHDA and SQIVND (reference sequence). This CDR3 comprises 14 residues. V lost 6 bases, J lost 2 bases, and 12 bases lay in between. This chain's CDR3 is CASRSGDHTDTQYF. For the CDR3, the DNA is TGTGCCAGTAGGTCAGGGGATCACACAGATACGCAGTATTTT.

The chain combines TRBV4-3 with TRBJ2-2; 9 positions agree with TRBD2. CDR3 length: 16 residues. V lost 4 bases, J lost 5 bases, and 8 bases stayed unmatched. The germline CDR1 and CDR2 sequences are LGHNA and YSLEER. CDR3 nucleotide sequence: TGCGCCAGCAGCCCGGCCGGGCTAGCGGGGACCGGGGAGCTGTTTTTT. Protein: CASSPAGLAGTGELFF.

This CDR3 is CASSWGRRDSYTF. As DNA, the CDR3 is TGTGCCAGCAGCTGGGGAAGACGGGACAGCTACACCTTC. The J gene is TRBJ1-2, the V gene TRBV2; a weak D match, TRBD1 (6 bases). The CDR3 length is 13 residues. The germline V gene encodes CDR1 SNHLY and CDR2 FYNNEI. The ends were cut back, 6 bases at V and 9 bases at J, with 17 bases in the middle.

V usage is TRBV19 and J usage is TRBJ2-1, with 11 bases identical to TRBD2. The germline V gene encodes CDR1 LNHDA and CDR2 SQIVND (reference sequence). CDR3 size: 15 residues. V dropped 3 bases and J dropped 7; count of bases not matched to a gene: 5. CDR3 nucleotides: TGTGCCAGTAGTATCTTAGCGGGGGGGCCGAATGAGCAGTTCTTC. Protein sequence: CASSILAGGPNEQFF.

This clone was observed once. As DNA, the CDR3 is TGTGCCAGCAGTGAAAGTTTAGCTGAAGGCTACACCTTC. Translating it yields CASSESLAEGYTF. The chain links TRBV2 to TRBJ1-2; no clear D. The CDR3 runs 13 residues. The V end lost 2 bases, the J end lost 8 bases, and 12 bases lay between the germline ends. The germline gives CDR1 SNHLY, CDR2 FYNNEI.

This clone was detected a few times. This chain uses TRBV27 with TRBJ2-2, with D perhaps matching TRBD1 (5 bases). Trimming pared 6 bases from V and 7 bases from J, leaving 15 bases between. In germline, CDR1 is MNHEY, CDR2 SMNVEV (reference sequence). CDR3 length equals 14 residues. The CDR3: CASRWTTQSGELFF. CDR3 nucleotides: TGTGCCAGCAGATGGACAACTCAAAGCGGGGAGCTGTTTTTT.

CDR3 sequence: CASSLTSGGRDTQYF. In DNA form, the CDR3 reads TGTGCCAGCAGCCTAACTAGCGGGGGGAGGGATACGCAGTATTTT. The J gene is TRBJ2-3, the V gene TRBV7-6; 12 positions match TRBD2. The CDR3 covers 15 residues. The germline gives CDR1 SGHVS, CDR2 FNYEAQ. V lost 5 bases to trimming and J lost 6 bases; unmatched junction nucleotides: 6.

Comment on this clone: At one boundary the junction diverges from the germline segment, which might be a read error. V and J are TRBV7-9 and TRBJ2-3, with TRBD1 matching 8 bases. Germline V CDR1 and CDR2: SEHNR, FQNEAQ (reference sequence). The CDR3 sequence is 12 residues long. The CDR3 DNA reads TGTGCCAGCAGCCCGCGGGCAGGGGGCGAGGATTTT. This encodes CASSPRAGGEDF.

A remark on this clone: In the same sample, other DNA sequences code for this CDR3. The chain combines TRBV30 with TRBJ1-1; D remains ambiguous. This CDR3 comprises 12 residues. CDR1 and CDR2 (germline): GTSNPN, SVGIG (reference sequence). V lost 4 bases and J 4 bases, leaving 10 bases between the germline ends. CDR3 DNA sequence: TGTGCCTGGAACCGGGGTCGCACTGAAGCTTTCTTT. Translation: CAWNRGRTEAFF.

This sequence joins TRBV5-1 and TRBJ2-7; D unclear. V gave up 2 bases and J gave up 1 base, with 10 bases separating them. The length of the CDR3 is 14 residues. Germline values: CDR1 SGHRS, CDR2 YFSETQ. CDR3 sequence (DNA): TGCGCCAGCAGCTTATCGGTGACATCCTACGAGCAGTACTTC. Its translation is CASSLSVTSYEQYF.

This rearrangement joins TRBV2 to TRBJ2-3; a possible D gene is TRBD2 (5 bases). Germline CDR1 reads SNHLY; CDR2 reads FYNNEI. V gave up 4 bases and J gave up 6 bases, with 14 bases separating them. The CDR3 runs 14 residues. This CDR3 is CASSADPLADTQYF. The DNA for the CDR3 is TGTGCCAGCAGTGCCGACCCGTTAGCGGATACGCAGTATTTT.

The chain has TRBV12-2 and TRBJ1-5. TRBV12-2 is a recognized pseudogene. CDR3 size: 14 residues. The chain's CDR3 is CASRRGDGNQPQHF. CDR3 bases: TGTGCAAGTCGTCGGGGGGACGGCAATCAGCCCCAGCATTTT.